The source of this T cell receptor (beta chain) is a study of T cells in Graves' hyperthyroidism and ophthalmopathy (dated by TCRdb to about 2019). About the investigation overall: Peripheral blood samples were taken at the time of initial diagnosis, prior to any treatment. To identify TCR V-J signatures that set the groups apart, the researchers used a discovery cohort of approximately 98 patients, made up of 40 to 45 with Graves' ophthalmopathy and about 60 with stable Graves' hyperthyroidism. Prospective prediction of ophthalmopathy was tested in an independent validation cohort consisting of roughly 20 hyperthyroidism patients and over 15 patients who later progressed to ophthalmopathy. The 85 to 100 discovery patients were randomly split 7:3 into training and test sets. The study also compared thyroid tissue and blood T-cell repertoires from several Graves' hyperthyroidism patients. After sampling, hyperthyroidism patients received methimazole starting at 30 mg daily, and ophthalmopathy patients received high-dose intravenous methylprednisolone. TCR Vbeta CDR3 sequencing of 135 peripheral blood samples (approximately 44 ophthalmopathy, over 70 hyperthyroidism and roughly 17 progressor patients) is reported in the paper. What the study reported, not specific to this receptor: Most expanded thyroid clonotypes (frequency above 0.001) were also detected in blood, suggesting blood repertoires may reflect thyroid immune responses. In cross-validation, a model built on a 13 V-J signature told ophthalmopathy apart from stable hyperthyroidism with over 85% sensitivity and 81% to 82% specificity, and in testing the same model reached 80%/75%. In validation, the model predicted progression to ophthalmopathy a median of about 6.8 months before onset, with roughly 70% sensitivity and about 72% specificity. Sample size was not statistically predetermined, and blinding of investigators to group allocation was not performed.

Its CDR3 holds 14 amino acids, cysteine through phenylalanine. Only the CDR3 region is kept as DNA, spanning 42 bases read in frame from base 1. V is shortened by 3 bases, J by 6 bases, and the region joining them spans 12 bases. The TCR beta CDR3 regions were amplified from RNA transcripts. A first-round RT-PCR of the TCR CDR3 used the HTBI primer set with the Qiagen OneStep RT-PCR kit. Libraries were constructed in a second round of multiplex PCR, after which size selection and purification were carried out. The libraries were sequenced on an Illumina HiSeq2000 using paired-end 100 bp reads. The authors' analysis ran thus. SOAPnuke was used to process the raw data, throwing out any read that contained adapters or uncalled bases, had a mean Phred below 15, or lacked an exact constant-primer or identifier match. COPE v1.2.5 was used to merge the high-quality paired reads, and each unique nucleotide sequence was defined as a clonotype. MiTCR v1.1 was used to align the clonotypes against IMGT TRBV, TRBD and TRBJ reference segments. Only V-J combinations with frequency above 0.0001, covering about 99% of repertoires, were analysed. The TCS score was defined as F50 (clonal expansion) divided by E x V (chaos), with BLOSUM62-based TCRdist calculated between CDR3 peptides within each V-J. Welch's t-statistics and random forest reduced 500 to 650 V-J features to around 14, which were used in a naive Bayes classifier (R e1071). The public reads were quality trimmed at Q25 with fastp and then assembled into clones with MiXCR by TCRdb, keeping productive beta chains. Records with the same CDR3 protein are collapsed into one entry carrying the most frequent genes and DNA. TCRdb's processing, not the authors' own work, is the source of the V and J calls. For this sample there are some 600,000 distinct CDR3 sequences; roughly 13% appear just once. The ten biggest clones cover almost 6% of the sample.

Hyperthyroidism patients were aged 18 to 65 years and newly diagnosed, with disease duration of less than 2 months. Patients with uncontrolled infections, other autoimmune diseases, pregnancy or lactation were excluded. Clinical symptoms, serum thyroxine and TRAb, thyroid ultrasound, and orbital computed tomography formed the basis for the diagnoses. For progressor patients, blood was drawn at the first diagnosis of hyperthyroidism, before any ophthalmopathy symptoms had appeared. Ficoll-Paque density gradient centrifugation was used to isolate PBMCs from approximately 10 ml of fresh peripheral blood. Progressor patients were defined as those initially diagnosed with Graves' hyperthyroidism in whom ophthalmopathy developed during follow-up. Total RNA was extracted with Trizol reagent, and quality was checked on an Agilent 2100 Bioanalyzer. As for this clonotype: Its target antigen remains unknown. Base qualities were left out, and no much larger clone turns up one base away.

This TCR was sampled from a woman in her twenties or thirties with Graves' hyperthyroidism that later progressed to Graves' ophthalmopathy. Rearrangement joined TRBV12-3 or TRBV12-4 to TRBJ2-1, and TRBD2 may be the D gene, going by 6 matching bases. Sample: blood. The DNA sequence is TGTGCCAGCAGTTTGTCCGGGGGACGCAATGAGCAGTTCTTC. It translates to CASSLSGGRNEQFF.